This is a list of T cell receptor beta chains from one sample in a study of cytomegalovirus exposure and HLA in healthy donors. Data came from immunoSEQ multiplex PCR; TCRdb stores just in-frame clones and leaves some out. Seen here are about 160,000 clones, more than 65% observed once, and the top ten hold about 1.3%. Sequencing used PBMCs. All receptors come from a man under 40 in good health and CMV-seronegative. Both conserved end residues are part of each CDR3. Each record gives: CDR3 DNA, CDR3 protein, D gene, V gene, J gene, clone size. A D gene is named only where the DNA matches it firmly. Clone size is not always given. Where it is, it says once, few, many or a class for expanded clones.

cdr3_nt: TGTGCCAGCAGTATCGACAGGGGGCTAGCCAAAAACATTCAGTACTTC; cdr3_aa: CASSIDRGLAKNIQYF; d_call: TRBD1; v_call: TRBV28; j_call: TRBJ2-4; clone_size: once
cdr3_nt: TGCGCCAGCAGTGAAAACAGCCGCACAGATACGCAGTATTTT; cdr3_aa: CASSENSRTDTQYF; d_call: .; v_call: TRBV10-2; j_call: TRBJ2-3; clone_size: .
cdr3_nt: TGTGCCAGCAATCAACGACAGGGGCTATGGTTCTTC; cdr3_aa: CASNQRQGLWFF; d_call: TRBD1; v_call: TRBV6-5; j_call: TRBJ2-1; clone_size: .
cdr3_nt: TGCGCCAGCAGCCAAGTACAGGGCAGGGGGCTGTTCGAGCAGTACTTC; cdr3_aa: CASSQVQGRGLFEQYF; d_call: TRBD1; v_call: TRBV4-3; j_call: TRBJ2-7; clone_size: .
cdr3_nt: TGCGCCAGCAGCTTGGCCAGGAAAACCGGGGAGCTGTTTTTT; cdr3_aa: CASSLARKTGELFF; d_call: .; v_call: TRBV5-1; j_call: TRBJ2-2; clone_size: .
cdr3_nt: TGTGCCTGGAGTCCTGACAGGGTCCAGCCCCAGCATTTT; cdr3_aa: CAWSPDRVQPQHF; d_call: TRBD1; v_call: TRBV30; j_call: TRBJ1-5; clone_size: once
cdr3_nt: TGTGCCAGCAGTTTAGGACAGGCCGGCTTCGGGTACGAGCAGTACTTC; cdr3_aa: CASSLGQAGFGYEQYF; d_call: TRBD1; v_call: TRBV6-5; j_call: TRBJ2-7; clone_size: few
cdr3_nt: TGTGCCTGGAGACTGGGGCGATATACGCAGTATTTT; cdr3_aa: CAWRLGRYTQYF; d_call: .; v_call: TRBV30; j_call: TRBJ2-3; clone_size: .
cdr3_nt: TGTGCCATCAGTGACCGGACCGGGAATAGGGATTCACCCCTCCACTTT; cdr3_aa: CAISDRTGNRDSPLHF; d_call: .; v_call: TRBV10-3; j_call: TRBJ1-6; clone_size: once
cdr3_nt: TGTGCCAGCAGCCGTATACTAGCGGAGGTGAATGAGCAGTTCTTC; cdr3_aa: CASSRILAEVNEQFF; d_call: TRBD2; v_call: TRBV7-6; j_call: TRBJ2-1; clone_size: .
cdr3_nt: TGTGCCAGCAAACAGGGGGCGAGCTCTGGAAACACCATATATTTT; cdr3_aa: CASKQGASSGNTIYF; d_call: TRBD1; v_call: TRBV6-5; j_call: TRBJ1-3; clone_size: .
cdr3_nt: TGTGCCAGCAGTGAAGGTAGTCCGTACCGAGGCTCCGAGCAGTACTTC; cdr3_aa: CASSEGSPYRGSEQYF; d_call: .; v_call: TRBV2; j_call: TRBJ2-7; clone_size: .
cdr3_nt: TGTGCCAGCTTCCTAGCGGGTGAGCAGTTCTTC; cdr3_aa: CASFLAGEQFF; d_call: TRBD2; v_call: TRBV2; j_call: TRBJ2-1; clone_size: .
cdr3_nt: TGTGCCAGCAGAGACGGGACAGGGGGAGACTATGGCTACACCTTC; cdr3_aa: CASRDGTGGDYGYTF; d_call: TRBD1; v_call: TRBV2; j_call: TRBJ1-2; clone_size: .
cdr3_nt: TGTGCCAGCAGCTTAACCCAGGTAGGGGATTCTGAAGCTTTCTTT; cdr3_aa: CASSLTQVGDSEAFF; d_call: .; v_call: TRBV7-2; j_call: TRBJ1-1; clone_size: .
cdr3_nt: TGCGCCAGCAGCCAAGTTAGGGGAAATGAAAAACTGTTTTTT; cdr3_aa: CASSQVRGNEKLFF; d_call: .; v_call: TRBV4-1; j_call: TRBJ1-4; clone_size: .
cdr3_nt: TGTGCCAGCAGCGTACCCAAACTAGCGGGGGGCACAGATACGCAGTATTTT; cdr3_aa: CASSVPKLAGGTDTQYF; d_call: TRBD2; v_call: TRBV9; j_call: TRBJ2-3; clone_size: .
cdr3_nt: TGTGCCACCCACCCCTCTAGCGGGGGGGCCCTTCGAGGCACAGATACGCAGTATTTT; cdr3_aa: CATHPSSGGALRGTDTQYF; d_call: TRBD2; v_call: TRBV10-3; j_call: TRBJ2-3; clone_size: .
cdr3_nt: TGTGCCAGCAGCTTAGGCCTTCCGGACAGCGAAGCTTTCTTT; cdr3_aa: CASSLGLPDSEAFF; d_call: .; v_call: TRBV13; j_call: TRBJ1-1; clone_size: .
cdr3_nt: TGCGCCAGCAGCCAAGATAGCCAGGGGATAACAGATACGCAGTATTTT; cdr3_aa: CASSQDSQGITDTQYF; d_call: .; v_call: TRBV4-3; j_call: TRBJ2-3; clone_size: .
cdr3_nt: TGTGCCAGCAGTCCTCCAGGGGTCGGCTCCTACGAGCAGTACTTC; cdr3_aa: CASSPPGVGSYEQYF; d_call: .; v_call: TRBV6-6; j_call: TRBJ2-7; clone_size: few
cdr3_nt: TGCGCCAGCAGCTTGGGAACCCGGGTTGGAACAGATACGCAGTATTTT; cdr3_aa: CASSLGTRVGTDTQYF; d_call: .; v_call: TRBV5-1; j_call: TRBJ2-3; clone_size: .
cdr3_nt: TGTGCCAGCAGAATGGACAGCGAGTACGAGCAGTACTTC; cdr3_aa: CASRMDSEYEQYF; d_call: .; v_call: TRBV28; j_call: TRBJ2-7; clone_size: once
cdr3_nt: TGCAGTGCCGCGGGGGACACTGAAGCTTTCTTT; cdr3_aa: CSAAGDTEAFF; d_call: .; v_call: TRBV20-1; j_call: TRBJ1-1; clone_size: .
cdr3_nt: TGTGCCAGTAGCCTCGACAGGGGTCAGTCACCCCTCCACTTT; cdr3_aa: CASSLDRGQSPLHF; d_call: TRBD1; v_call: TRBV19; j_call: TRBJ1-6; clone_size: .
cdr3_nt: TGTGCCAGCAGTTCGGGGGGCGATCTGAGTTCACCCCTCCACTTT; cdr3_aa: CASSSGGDLSSPLHF; d_call: .; v_call: TRBV7-3; j_call: TRBJ1-6; clone_size: .
cdr3_nt: TGTGCCAGCAGTCGGCGCGGCCTTACCTACGAGCAGTACTTC; cdr3_aa: CASSRRGLTYEQYF; d_call: .; v_call: TRBV6-5; j_call: TRBJ2-7; clone_size: .
cdr3_nt: TGTGCCAGCAGCTTAGATCTGGGCACGTCCAACACCATATATTTT; cdr3_aa: CASSLDLGTSNTIYF; d_call: .; v_call: TRBV11-2; j_call: TRBJ1-3; clone_size: few
cdr3_nt: TGTGCCAGCAGTCCGGGCCAGGGTCTAAGGTTTTTT; cdr3_aa: CASSPGQGLRFF; d_call: .; v_call: TRBV28; j_call: TRBJ1-4; clone_size: .
cdr3_nt: TGTGCCTGGAGGGGCAGGGTTAATTCACCCCTCCACTTT; cdr3_aa: CAWRGRVNSPLHF; d_call: .; v_call: TRBV30; j_call: TRBJ1-6; clone_size: .
cdr3_nt: TGTGCCAGCAGTTACGAGGGCGCGGAAGAAAAACTGTTTTTT; cdr3_aa: CASSYEGAEEKLFF; d_call: .; v_call: TRBV6-5; j_call: TRBJ1-4; clone_size: few
cdr3_nt: TGTGCCAGCAGCTTAGACGGGGGAGCTCTCTACAATGAGCAGTTCTTC; cdr3_aa: CASSLDGGALYNEQFF; d_call: .; v_call: TRBV11-3; j_call: TRBJ2-1; clone_size: once
cdr3_nt: TGTGCCAGCAGTCGGGACAGCTACGAGCAGTACTTC; cdr3_aa: CASSRDSYEQYF; d_call: TRBD1; v_call: TRBV28; j_call: TRBJ2-7; clone_size: .
cdr3_nt: TGTGCCAGCAGCTTACGGACAGGGAGGTACGAGCAGTACTTC; cdr3_aa: CASSLRTGRYEQYF; d_call: TRBD1; v_call: TRBV7-2; j_call: TRBJ2-7; clone_size: .
cdr3_nt: TGCGCCAGCAGCTCGGCCGGGGAGACCTACGAGCAGTACTTC; cdr3_aa: CASSSAGETYEQYF; d_call: .; v_call: TRBV5-1; j_call: TRBJ2-7; clone_size: .
cdr3_nt: TGTGCCAGCAGCTTGCCGGGTGAGCAGTTCTTC; cdr3_aa: CASSLPGEQFF; d_call: .; v_call: TRBV28; j_call: TRBJ2-1; clone_size: .
cdr3_nt: TGTGCCAGCATCAGAACCGGGACTAGCGGGGAAGAGCAGTACTTC; cdr3_aa: CASIRTGTSGEEQYF; d_call: TRBD2; v_call: TRBV7-9; j_call: TRBJ2-7; clone_size: .
cdr3_nt: TGTGCCAGCAGCTTAGGCGGGACTTTCAGCTCCTACGAGCAGTACTTC; cdr3_aa: CASSLGGTFSSYEQYF; d_call: .; v_call: TRBV7-6; j_call: TRBJ2-7; clone_size: .
cdr3_nt: TGTGCCAGCAGAATACTAGCGTCTACTCCCTACGAGCAGTACTTC; cdr3_aa: CASRILASTPYEQYF; d_call: TRBD2; v_call: TRBV6-5; j_call: TRBJ2-7; clone_size: .
cdr3_nt: TGTGCCAGCAGGGGGACAGGCCCGGCCCTTGGCTACACCTTC; cdr3_aa: CASRGTGPALGYTF; d_call: TRBD1; v_call: TRBV2; j_call: TRBJ1-2; clone_size: .
cdr3_nt: TGCGCCAGCAGAAAACAGGGAGCTAATGAAAAACTGTTTTTT; cdr3_aa: CASRKQGANEKLFF; d_call: .; v_call: TRBV5-1; j_call: TRBJ1-4; clone_size: .
cdr3_nt: TGTGCCAGCAGCTACGGACGGGAGGGTGGCTACACCTTC; cdr3_aa: CASSYGREGGYTF; d_call: .; v_call: TRBV4-2; j_call: TRBJ1-2; clone_size: .
cdr3_nt: TGCAGCGTTGAGTCAGAGGGGGCAGATACGCAGTATTTT; cdr3_aa: CSVESEGADTQYF; d_call: .; v_call: TRBV29-1; j_call: TRBJ2-3; clone_size: .
cdr3_nt: TGTGCCAGCAGTTCAGGTACAAGAGGAAACACCATATATTTT; cdr3_aa: CASSSGTRGNTIYF; d_call: .; v_call: TRBV25-1; j_call: TRBJ1-3; clone_size: .